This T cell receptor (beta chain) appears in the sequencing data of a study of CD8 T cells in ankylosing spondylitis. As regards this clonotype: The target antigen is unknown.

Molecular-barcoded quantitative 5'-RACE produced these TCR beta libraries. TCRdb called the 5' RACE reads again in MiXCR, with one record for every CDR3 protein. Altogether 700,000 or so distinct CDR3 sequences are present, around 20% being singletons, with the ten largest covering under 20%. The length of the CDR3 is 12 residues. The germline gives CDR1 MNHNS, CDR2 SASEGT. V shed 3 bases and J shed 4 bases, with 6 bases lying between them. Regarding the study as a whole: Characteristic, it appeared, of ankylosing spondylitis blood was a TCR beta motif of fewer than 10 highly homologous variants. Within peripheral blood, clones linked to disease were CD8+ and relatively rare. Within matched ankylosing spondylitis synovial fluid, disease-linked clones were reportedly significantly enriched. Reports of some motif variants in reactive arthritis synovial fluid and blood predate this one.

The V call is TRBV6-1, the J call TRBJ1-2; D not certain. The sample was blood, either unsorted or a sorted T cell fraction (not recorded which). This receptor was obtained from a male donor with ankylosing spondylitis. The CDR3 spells CASSDFSYGYTF. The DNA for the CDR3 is TGTGCCAGCAGTGACTTTAGCTATGGCTACACCTTC.